Each of the 11 T cell receptor beta chains below was sequenced from the same sample in a study of beta chain features in type 1 diabetes. What was sequenced were expressed TCRB transcripts, since all of the isolated RNA had been reverse transcribed. Profiling relied on immunoSEQ multiplex PCR, and the TCRdb table lists in-frame clones only, not all of them. This sample carries more than 120,000 clones, about 9.4% of them seen once, and the ten largest clones take under 1.5%. Sequenced material: naive CD4+ T cells from blood. Source of these receptors: a man aged 18 to 35 in good health.

This clone was seen a few times. CDR3 residues: CASSHGTGTSGGGYEQYF. CDR3 coding DNA: TGCGCCAGCAGCCACGGGACCGGGACTAGCGGGGGGGGGTACGAGCAGTACTTC. J is TRBJ2-7 and V is TRBV4-3; TRBD2 aligns across 16 bases. This CDR3 has 18 amino acids. From germline, CDR1 is LGHNA and CDR2 YSLEER. V lost 3 bases, J lost 4 bases, and 9 bases stayed unmatched.

This clone was detected only a few times. The CDR3 DNA sequence: TGTGCCAGCAGCCAAGCCGGGGAGCCCTCCTACGAGCAGTACTTC. This gives the protein CASSQAGEPSYEQYF. The chain couples TRBV14 to TRBJ2-7, with D possibly matching TRBD2 (5 bases). The CDR3 is 15 amino acids. V was clipped by 1 base and J by 0 bases, with 10 bases between them. The V gene's germline CDR1 is SGHDN and CDR2 FVKESK.

This clone was recorded a few times. The V call is TRBV9, the J call TRBJ2-7, with TRBD1 matching over 8 bases. The germline CDR1 and CDR2 sequences are SGDLS and YYNGEE. The CDR3 consists of 14 residues. J gave up 0 bases and V 4 bases, and 3 bases lay outside the gene matches. The CDR3 sequence is CASSQTGGSYEQYF. In DNA, the CDR3 is TGTGCCAGCAGCCAAACAGGGGGCTCCTACGAGCAGTACTTC.

The chain carries TRBV2 and TRBJ2-5; 7 bases fit TRBD1. The J segment lost 5 bases and the V segment lost 6 bases, leaving 6 bases of the junction unmatched. The germline gives CDR1 SNHLY, CDR2 FYNNEI. The CDR3 is 13 amino acids. The CDR3 DNA reads as TGTGCCAGCAGAACAGGGGCGCGGGAGACCCAGTACTTC. Its protein is CASRTGARETQYF.

The V and J genes are TRBV29-1 and TRBJ1-5; tentatively, D is TRBD1 (5 bases). Trimming took 4 bases from V and 6 from J, leaving 10 bases between them. This CDR3 comprises 12 residues. Germline lookup yields CDR1 SQVTM and CDR2 ANQGSEA. The CDR3: CSVADRGQPQHF. The CDR3 nucleotides read TGCAGCGTTGCTGATAGGGGTCAGCCCCAGCATTTT. The full variable domain, its missing parts supplied by reference TRBV29-1 and TRBJ1-5, is SAVISQKPSRDICQRGTSLTIQCQVDSQVTMMFWYRQQPGQSLTLIATANQGSEATYESGFVIDKFPISRPNLTFSTLTVSNMSPEDSSIYLCSVADRGQPQHFGDGTRLSIL.

This clone was seen more than once but under ten times. The V gene is TRBV30, the J gene TRBJ1-2; D not resolved. Trimming stripped 4 bases from V and 2 bases from J, with 14 bases between. The germline V gene has CDR1 GTSNPN and CDR2 SVGIG (reference sequence). The CDR3 length is 14 residues. CDR3 sequence: CAWTGGSGNYGYTF. CDR3 coding DNA: TGTGCCTGGACTGGAGGGTCAGGAAACTATGGCTACACCTTC.

The chain combines TRBV9 with TRBJ1-4; 9 nucleotides match TRBD1. The V gene's germline CDR1 is SGDLS and CDR2 YYNGEE. With 0 bases clipped from V and 8 bases from J, the junction kept 8 bases outside the gene matches. This CDR3 has 16 residues. CDR3 DNA sequence: TGTGCCAGCAGCGTAGAACCCGCGACAGGGGGGGAAAAACTGTTTTTT. It encodes CASSVEPATGGEKLFF.

This chain joins TRBV5-4 and TRBJ1-2; tentatively, D is TRBD1 (6 bases). The CDR3 covers 15 residues. Looked up from germline, CDR1 is SGHNT and CDR2 is YYREEE (reference sequence). V was trimmed by 0 bases and J by 4 bases, leaving 13 bases between them. CDR3: CASSLDGGRGYGYTF. Here the CDR3 DNA reads TGTGCCAGCAGCTTGGACGGGGGGCGCGGCTATGGCTACACCTTC.

The gene calls are TRBV7-6 and TRBJ2-3, with no clear D. V lost 0 bases and J 4 bases, leaving 5 bases between the germline ends. Looked up from germline, CDR1 is SGHVS and CDR2 is FNYEAQ. The CDR3 loop spans 13 amino acids. CDR3 nucleotide sequence: TGTGCCAGCAGCTTAGCCCCCGCAGATACGCAGTATTTT. Translated, it gives CASSLAPADTQYF.

The chain employs TRBV6-1 and TRBJ2-3, with 10 bases aligning to TRBD1. The CDR3 totals 16 residues. The germline V gene encodes CDR1 MNHNS and CDR2 SASEGT. Germline trimming cut 4 bases from V and 1 base from J; bases unmatched to any gene: 5. CDR3 nucleotide sequence: TGTGCCAGCAGTGGGCACGGGACAGGGGGCACAGATACGCAGTATTTT. Translated, it gives CASSGHGTGGTDTQYF.

The rearrangement joins TRBV12-5 to TRBJ2-1; 9 nucleotides align to TRBD2. V was clipped by 3 bases and J by 8 bases; unmatched bases: 11. The V gene's germline CDR1 is LGHNT and CDR2 FRNRAP. This CDR3 is 16 amino acids long. The CDR3 DNA is TGTGCTAGTGGTTTCCTCTATCTTAGCGGGGGCGATGAGCAGTTCTTC. As protein: CASGFLYLSGGDEQFF.